What follows are 15 T cell receptor beta chains derived from one specimen sequenced in a study of blood T cell repertoires in COVID-19. Assay: immunoSEQ multiplex PCR; the TCRdb copy retains only in-frame clones and omits some. The data contain fewer than 200,000 clones, roughly 78% of them singletons. Sequencing was done on a sample of peripheral blood. The receptor source for this set is a woman aged 55 to 70 with COVID-19, enrolled during active disease.

This clone was recorded only once. V gene TRBV7-2 combines with J gene TRBJ1-5; 9 bases fit TRBD1. The CDR3 spans 17 residues. Trimming took 5 bases from V and 0 from J; bases not matched to a gene: 8. CDR1 is SGHTA, CDR2 FQGNSA, per germline. The CDR3 DNA is TGTGCCAGCAGCCGTCCGGGACAGGGTGTTAGCAATCAGCCCCAGCATTTT. This encodes CASSRPGQGVSNQPQHF. The entire variable domain, with the rest obtained from reference TRBV7-2 and TRBJ1-5, is as follows: GAGVSQSPSNKVTEKGKDVELRCDPISGHTALYWYRQSLGQGLEFLIYFQGNSAPDKSGLPSDRFSAERTGGSVSTLTIQRTQQEDSAVYLCASSRPGQGVSNQPQHFGDGTRLSIL.

The chain is built from TRBV5-4 and TRBJ2-7; a possible D gene is TRBD2 (6 bases). This CDR3 region has 14 residues. Trimming took off 7 bases at V and 0 bases at J, with 14 bases between the two ends. CDR1 and CDR2 from the germline V gene are SGHNT and YYREEE (reference sequence). CDR3 DNA: TGTGCCAGCCAACTAGCTGGGAGCTCCTACGAGCAGTACTTC. Protein sequence: CASQLAGSSYEQYF.

This chain connects TRBV28 to TRBJ2-6; TRBD1 matches at 7 bases. Germline V gene sequence: CDR1 MDHEN, CDR2 SYDVKM. The CDR3 covers 16 residues. Trimming removed 2 bases from V and 0 bases from J; junction bases left unmatched: 1. The CDR3 protein is CASSLAGGSGANVLTF. CDR3 DNA: TGTGCCAGCAGTTTAGCAGGGGGCTCTGGGGCCAACGTCCTGACTTTC.

The genes are TRBV7-2 and TRBJ1-5; 7 bases map to TRBD1. The germline gives CDR1 SGHTA, CDR2 FQGNSA. CDR3 length equals 19 residues. J lost 5 bases, V lost 4 bases, and 20 bases had no gene match. In DNA form, the CDR3 reads TGTGCCAGCAGCTCTCCACCCGGGGCAGGGGGGAGTTTCTATCAGCCCCAGCATTTT. Translation: CASSSPPGAGGSFYQPQHF.

The chain couples TRBV27 to TRBJ1-2, with TRBD1 matching over 7 bases. Germline CDR1 MNHEY, CDR2 SMNVEV (reference sequence). The CDR3 spans 15 residues. The ends lost 3 bases at V and 2 bases at J; junction bases unmatched: 6. CDR3 region: CASSLVGTANYGYTF. As DNA, the CDR3 is TGTGCCAGCAGTTTGGTGGGGACAGCGAACTATGGCTACACCTTC.

CDR3 DNA sequence: TGTGCCAGCAGCTTATTATTGTCCTCTGGGGCCAACGTCCTGACTTTC. This gives the protein CASSLLLSSGANVLTF. The gene calls are TRBV7-2 and TRBJ2-6; D not resolved. This CDR3 has 16 residues. Trimming removed 2 bases at V and 0 bases at J, with 8 bases between. In germline, CDR1 is SGHTA, CDR2 FQGNSA.

The chain has TRBV28 and TRBJ2-1, with D possibly being TRBD2 (6 bases). This CDR3 is built from 17 residues. Trimming cost V 2 bases and J 5 bases, with 19 bases left between them. The germline gives CDR1 MDHEN, CDR2 SYDVKM. CDR3 loop: CASSLIPGSGEDNEQFF. The CDR3 DNA follows: TGTGCCAGCAGTTTAATTCCCGGGAGCGGAGAGGACAATGAGCAGTTCTTC.

V gene TRBV15 combines with J gene TRBJ2-5; 15 bases align to TRBD2. This CDR3 region has 18 residues. V dropped 5 bases and J dropped 1; count of bases not matched to a gene: 8. Germline V CDR1 and CDR2: LNHNV, YYDKDF (reference sequence). CDR3 sequence (DNA): TGTGCCACCAGCTATGGGACTAGCGGGGGGTTGGTCCAAGAGACCCAGTACTTC. The encoded protein is CATSYGTSGGLVQETQYF.

This CDR3 reads CASSETIHSYGYTF. CDR3 coding DNA: TGTGCCAGCAGTGAAACGATTCATAGCTATGGCTACACCTTC. V and J are TRBV2 and TRBJ1-2; no firm D call. Germline CDR1 SNHLY, CDR2 FYNNEI. V shed 2 bases and J shed 4 bases, with 11 bases lying between them. CDR3 length equals 14 residues.

Points on this clone: The same CDR3 can be traced to other DNA sequences in this sample. The rearrangement uses TRBV20-1 and TRBJ2-5; D uncertain. The CDR3 totals 11 residues. V lost 1 base to trimming and J lost 5 bases, with 5 bases between them. The germline V gene has CDR1 DFQATT and CDR2 SNEGSKA (reference sequence). The CDR3 loop is CSARAGETQYF. CDR3 in DNA: TGCAGTGCTAGAGCGGGTGAGACCCAGTACTTC.

The chain recombines TRBV10-3 with TRBJ1-4; TRBD1 matches 7 bases. With V trimmed by 0 bases and J by 5 bases, 3 bases remained unmatched. The CDR3 has 15 amino acids. The germline gives CDR1 ENHRY, CDR2 SYGVKD. The CDR3 region is CAISESRQGNEKLFF. The CDR3 nucleotides are TGTGCCATCAGTGAGTCTCGACAGGGAAATGAAAAACTGTTTTTT.

V and J are TRBV5-1 and TRBJ2-3; possibly TRBD1 for D (6 bases). The CDR3 is made up of 16 amino acids. Trimming cost V 4 bases and J 2 bases, with 17 bases left between them. Looked up from germline, CDR1 is SGHRS and CDR2 is YFSETQ. The CDR3 is CASSASGTPSTDTQYF. The CDR3 DNA reads TGCGCCAGCAGCGCTTCCGGGACACCCTCCACAGATACGCAGTATTTT. The variable domain in full, completed from reference TRBV5-1 and TRBJ2-3, reads KAGVTQTPRYLIKTRGQQVTLSCSPISGHRSVSWYQQTPGQGLQFLFEYFSETQRNKGNFPGRFSGRQFSNSRSEMNVSTLELGDSALYLCASSASGTPSTDTQYFGPGTRLTVL.

V gene TRBV19 combines with J gene TRBJ2-1, with 10 bases aligning to TRBD2. This CDR3 is built from 14 residues. V lost 6 bases and J lost 6; bases outside the gene matches: 5. Per the germline V gene, CDR1 is LNHDA and CDR2 is SQIVND (reference sequence). The CDR3 DNA sequence: TGTGCCAGTAGACAAGCGGGGGGGGTCAATGAGCAGTTCTTC. Translated, it gives CASRQAGGVNEQFF.

The chain employs TRBV28 and TRBJ1-4; TRBD1 might be the D (6 bases). The CDR3 is made up of 15 amino acids. The V end lost 10 bases, the J end lost 10 bases, and 25 bases lay between the germline ends. CDR1 and CDR2 (germline): MDHEN, SYDVKM. The CDR3 reads CATGGRQSSIGKLFF. CDR3 bases: TGTGCCACCGGGGGGCGACAGAGTTCTATCGGAAAACTGTTTTTT. Full variable domain (missing parts from reference TRBV28 and TRBJ1-4): DVKVTQSSRYLVKRTGEKVFLECVQDMDHENMFWYRQDPGLGLRLIYFSYDVKMKEKGDIPEGYSVSREKKERFSLILESASTNQTSMYLCATGGRQSSIGKLFFGSGTQLSVL.

The chain couples TRBV13 to TRBJ2-4, with 9 bases fitting TRBD1. In germline, CDR1 is PRHDT, CDR2 FYEKMQ (reference sequence). J was trimmed by 8 bases and V by 5 bases; bases with no gene match: 13. The CDR3 contains 16 residues. CDR3 coding DNA: TGTGCCAGCAGCCCGCGGACAGGGGCGGATCAATACATTCAGTACTTC. Protein sequence: CASSPRTGADQYIQYF.